The clone carrying this TCR beta chain was counted ten times or more. Its specificity is unknown. This specimen belongs to a study of T cells in Graves' hyperthyroidism and ophthalmopathy. Amplified TCR beta CDR3 regions derived from RNA transcripts. Using the HTBI primer set, a first-round RT-PCR was run on the TCR CDR3. TCRdb re-called the multiplex PCR reads through MiXCR, storing one row per CDR3 protein. The sample contains about 580,000 distinct CDR3 sequences, around 14% of which appear only once. Preceding any ophthalmopathy symptoms, the blood sample dates from first hyperthyroidism diagnosis. Study results and caveats: The model forecast ophthalmopathy, anticipating it by a median around 6.5 months before onset.

Germline assignment: CDR1 MDHEN and CDR2 SYDVKM. The CDR3 is made up of 14 amino acids. V dropped 5 bases and J dropped 4 bases, with 14 bases sitting between them. V usage is TRBV28 and J usage is TRBJ1-1; D possibly corresponds to TRBD1 (6 bases). The source material was blood. The origin of this receptor is a woman in her twenties or thirties with Graves' hyperthyroidism that later progressed to Graves' ophthalmopathy. The CDR3 sequence is CASSPTGFSTEAFF. DNA for the CDR3: TGTGCCAGCAGTCCGACAGGTTTTTCCACTGAAGCTTTCTTT. The full variable domain, rest sourced from reference TRBV28 and TRBJ1-1, is DVKVTQSSRYLVKRTGEKVFLECVQDMDHENMFWYRQDPGLGLRLIYFSYDVKMKEKGDIPEGYSVSREKKERFSLILESASTNQTSMYLCASSPTGFSTEAFFGQGTRLTVV.